This TCR beta chain was sequenced in a study of blood T cell repertoires in COVID-19. Study-level information: Sites across the United States, Italy and Spain contributed samples from acute and convalescent COVID-19. PBMCs, B-cell-depleted T cells, or T cells provided the cDNA or gDNA that made up the material.

Germline loops: CDR1 WSHSY, CDR2 SAAADI. The CDR3 runs to 18 residues. V lost 0 bases and J lost 2; bases outside the gene matches: 8. Original processing methods: Nucleated cell number was recorded as an estimate derived from reference gene primer amplification. Clones were read by immunoSEQ multiplex PCR, and TCRdb kept only the in-frame ones, dropping some. The V and J calls and clone size come from that table; D and trimming were worked out from the DNA. The sample lists about 45,000 clones; roughly nine tenths were seen once. This clone came up once. This sequence was found in a human donor in a cohort sampled during active COVID-19. J is TRBJ2-3 and V is TRBV10-2; 10 positions agree with TRBD2. Material for sequencing was peripheral blood. CDR3 sequence reads: CASSESLAGAIFTDTQYF. The CDR3 DNA sequence: TGCGCCAGCAGTGAGTCGCTAGCGGGGGCCATTTTCACAGATACGCAGTATTTT.